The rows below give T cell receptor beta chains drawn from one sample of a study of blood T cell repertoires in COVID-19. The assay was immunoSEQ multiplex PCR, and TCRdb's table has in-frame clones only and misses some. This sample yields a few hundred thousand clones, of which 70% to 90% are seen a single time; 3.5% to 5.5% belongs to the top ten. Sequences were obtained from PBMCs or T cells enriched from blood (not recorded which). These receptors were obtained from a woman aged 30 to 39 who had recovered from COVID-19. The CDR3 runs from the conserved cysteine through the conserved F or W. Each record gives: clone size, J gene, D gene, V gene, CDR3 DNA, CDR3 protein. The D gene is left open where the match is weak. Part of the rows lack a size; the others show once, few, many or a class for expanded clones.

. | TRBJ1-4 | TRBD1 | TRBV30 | TGTGCCTGGAGGGGGGACAGAAAACTGTTTTTT | CAWRGDRKLFF
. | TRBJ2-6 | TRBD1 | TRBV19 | TGTGCCAGCCAGGCCCTCCCGGGACAGGAAAGATCTGGGGCCAACGTCCTGACTTTC | CASQALPGQERSGANVLTF
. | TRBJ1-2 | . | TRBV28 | TGTGCCAGCAGTTTATTGGCTGGACAGTCTTACGGCTACACCTTC | CASSLLAGQSYGYTF
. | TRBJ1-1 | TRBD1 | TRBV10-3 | TGTGCCATCAGTGGCAGACAGGGGGAGACTGAAGCTTTCTTT | CAISGRQGETEAFF
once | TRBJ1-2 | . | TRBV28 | TGTGCCAGCAGTGTCCGGACTGGAAACTATGGCTACACCTTC | CASSVRTGNYGYTF
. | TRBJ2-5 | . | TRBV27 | TGTGCCAGTCGGGACTACCAAGAGACCCAGTACTTC | CASRDYQETQYF
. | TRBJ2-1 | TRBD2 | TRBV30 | TGTGCCTGGAGTCAACAGGGACTAGCGAATACCAATGAGCAGTTCTTC | CAWSQQGLANTNEQFF
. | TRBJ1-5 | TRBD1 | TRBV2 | TGTGCCAGCAGTGAGAACAGGGGGTCCCATCAGCCCCAGCATTTT | CASSENRGSHQPQHF
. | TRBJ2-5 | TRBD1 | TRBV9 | TGTGCCAGCAGTGCCACAGGGGGCCTCCAAGAGACCCAGTACTTC | CASSATGGLQETQYF
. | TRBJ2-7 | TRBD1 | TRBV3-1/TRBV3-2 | TGTGCCAGCAGCCCCTCCGGGACAGGGGGGTACGAGCAGTACTTC | CASSPSGTGGYEQYF
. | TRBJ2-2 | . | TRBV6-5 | TGTGCCAGCAGTTACGGAGAGGTAGCGAACACCGGGGAGCTGTTTTTT | CASSYGEVANTGELFF
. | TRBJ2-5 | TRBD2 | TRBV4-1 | TGCGCCAGCAGCCAAGAGCCGGGAGCGGGGCGGCGTGAGACCCAGTACTTC | CASSQEPGAGRRETQYF
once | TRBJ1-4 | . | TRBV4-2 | TGTGCCAGCAGCCCCCGGGTCGATAATGAAAAACTGTTTTTT | CASSPRVDNEKLFF
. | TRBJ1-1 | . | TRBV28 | TGTGCCAGCAGCTGGGAGCAACGGGTCTCTTGGCCGAACACTGAAGCTTTCTTT | CASSWEQRVSWPNTEAFF
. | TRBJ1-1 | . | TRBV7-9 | TGTGCCAGCAGCTTAGCGGGGGCCTCCGTGGCTTTCTTT | CASSLAGASVAFF
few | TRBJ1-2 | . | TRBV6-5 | TGTGCAAGCGTCCAAAGGGCGGGCTATGGCTACACCTTC | CASVQRAGYGYTF
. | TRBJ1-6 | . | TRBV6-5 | TGTGCCAGCAGTTCGAGGAATTCACCCCTCCACTTT | CASSSRNSPLHF
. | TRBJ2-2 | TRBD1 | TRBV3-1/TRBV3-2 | TGTGCCAGCAGCCCAAGCCGGACAGGGTTCGGGGAGCTGTTTTTT | CASSPSRTGFGELFF
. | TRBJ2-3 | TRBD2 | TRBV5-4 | TGTGCCAGCAGCTTTTCAGCGGGAGGGGTGCAGTATTTT | CASSFSAGGVQYF
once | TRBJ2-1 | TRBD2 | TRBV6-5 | TGTGCCAGCAGAGTCGGCGGGAGTACCTACAATGAGCAGTTCTTC | CASRVGGSTYNEQFF
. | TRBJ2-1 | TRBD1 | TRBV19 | TGTGCCAGTAGTACCATAGCCGGGACAGATAGTCTCTTC | CASSTIAGTDSLF
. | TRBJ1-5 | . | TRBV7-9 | TGTGCCAGCAGCTCTAGCCTTGGGAGATATCAGCCCCAGCATTTT | CASSSSLGRYQPQHF
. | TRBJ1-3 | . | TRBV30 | TGTGCCTGGGGTCGGGGGGCAGGAAACACCATATATTTT | CAWGRGAGNTIYF
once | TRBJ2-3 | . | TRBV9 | TGTGCCAGCAGCGTACATTACGGACTACGGGGCACGGCCACAGATACGCAGTATTTT | CASSVHYGLRGTATDTQYF
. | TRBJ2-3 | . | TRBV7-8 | TGTGCCAGCAGCTTGTGGAGGGGACCAGATACGCAGTATTTT | CASSLWRGPDTQYF
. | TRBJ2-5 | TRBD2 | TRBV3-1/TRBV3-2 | TGTGCCAGCAGCCCCCGACGCGGGCTAGCGGCCCAAGAGACCCAGTACTTC | CASSPRRGLAAQETQYF
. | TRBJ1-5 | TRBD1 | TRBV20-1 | TGCAGTGCTAGTTCAGGGGGCGGTAGCAATCAGCCCCAGCATTTT | CSASSGGGSNQPQHF
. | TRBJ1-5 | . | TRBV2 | TGTGCCAGCAGTGACCTCGGCAATCAGCCCCAGCATTTT | CASSDLGNQPQHF
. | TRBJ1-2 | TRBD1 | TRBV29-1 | TGCAGCGTCAAGGACAGGGGGACCAACTATGGCTACACCTTC | CSVKDRGTNYGYTF
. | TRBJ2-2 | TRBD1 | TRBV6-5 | TGTGCCAGCAGTTACTCGGGACAGGGGCACACCGGGGAGCTGTTTTTT | CASSYSGQGHTGELFF
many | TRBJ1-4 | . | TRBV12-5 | TGTGCTAGTGGTTTGGGAGAACAGGTAAATGAAAAACTGTTTTTT | CASGLGEQVNEKLFF
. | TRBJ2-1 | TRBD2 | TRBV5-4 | TGTGCCAGCAGCTTGTACGTCCGACTAGCGGGAGGTAGAAATGAGCAGTTCTTC | CASSLYVRLAGGRNEQFF
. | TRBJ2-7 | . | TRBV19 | TGTGCCAGTAGCCGGACACAGACCTACGAGCAGTACTTC | CASSRTQTYEQYF
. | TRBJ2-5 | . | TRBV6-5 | TGTGCCAGCAGTTACTCTAGACTTTCGCAAGAGACCCAGTACTTC | CASSYSRLSQETQYF
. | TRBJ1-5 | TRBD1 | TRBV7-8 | TGTGCCAGCAGCCCAAAGGCCCGGGACAGGGGGGAATCTCAGCCCCAGCATTTT | CASSPKARDRGESQPQHF
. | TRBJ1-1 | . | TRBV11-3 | TGTGCCAGCAGCTTAGATCTCGGGTTTGAAGCTTTCTTT | CASSLDLGFEAFF
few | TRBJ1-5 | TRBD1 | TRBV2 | TGTGCCAGCAGTGAAGCTGAGGACAGGAATCAGCCCCAGCATTTT | CASSEAEDRNQPQHF
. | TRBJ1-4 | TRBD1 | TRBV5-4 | TGTGCCAGCAGCTTGACAGGGGTGGGAGGAAAACTGTTTTTT | CASSLTGVGGKLFF
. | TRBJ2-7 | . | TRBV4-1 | TGCGCCAGCAGCCAAGATTGGGCAAAAGAGCAGTACTTC | CASSQDWAKEQYF
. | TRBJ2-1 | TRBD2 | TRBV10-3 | TGTGCCATCAGTCCTAGCGGGGGGGCCGCTGAGCAGTTCTTC | CAISPSGGAAEQFF
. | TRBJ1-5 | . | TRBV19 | TGTGCCAGTAGTATAACGGCGCAGGAGGGGAATCAGCCCCAGCATTTT | CASSITAQEGNQPQHF
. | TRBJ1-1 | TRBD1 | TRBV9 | TGTGCCAGCAGCGACCGGGACAGGGGGTTCGCTGAAGCTTTCTTT | CASSDRDRGFAEAFF
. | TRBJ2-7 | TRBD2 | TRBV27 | TGTGCCAGCAGACCGGGACTAGCGGTCCACGAGCAGTACTTC | CASRPGLAVHEQYF
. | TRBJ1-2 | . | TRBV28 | TGTGCCAGCAGTCCGGGATTAGTTAACTATGGCTACACCTTC | CASSPGLVNYGYTF
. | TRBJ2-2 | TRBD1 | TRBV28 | TGTGCCAGCAGACTGGACAGGGTGTTTTTT | CASRLDRVFF
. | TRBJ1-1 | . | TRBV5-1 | TGCGCCAGCAGCTTGGCCCCAGGCCTCCATGAAGCTTTCTTT | CASSLAPGLHEAFF